These 24 T cell receptor beta chains originate from one sample sequenced in a study of beta chain features in type 1 diabetes. Expressed TCRB transcripts were sequenced after all isolated RNA was converted to cDNA. TCRdb's table, derived via immunoSEQ multiplex PCR, lists solely in-frame clones and lacks some. The sample includes 150,000 to 200,000 clones, about 12% of them seen just once. The material sequenced was central memory CD4+ T cells from blood. The receptor source for this set is a woman in her late teens or twenties in good health.

The chain has TRBV27 and TRBJ2-7, with D possibly TRBD2 on 5 matching bases. The CDR3 has 13 amino acids. Per germline, CDR1 MNHEY and CDR2 SMNVEV (reference sequence). V was shortened by 8 bases and J by 1 base, with 12 bases between the two germline ends. CDR3 sequence reads: CASRPSGSYEQYF. CDR3 bases: TGTGCCAGCCGACCCTCGGGGTCCTACGAGCAGTACTTC.

The chain is built from TRBV18 and TRBJ1-5; 8 bases line up with TRBD1. Germline V gives CDR1 KGHSH, CDR2 LQKENI. This CDR3 comprises 17 residues. With V trimmed by 3 bases and J by 4 bases, 11 bases remained unmatched. The CDR3 reads CASSPGRGQGSNQPQHF. The CDR3 DNA is TGTGCCAGCTCACCCGGAAGAGGACAGGGAAGTAATCAGCCCCAGCATTTT. The whole variable domain, remainder taken from reference TRBV18 and TRBJ1-5, is NAGVMQNPRHLVRRRGQEARLRCSPMKGHSHVYWYRQLPEEGLKFMVYLQKENIIDESGMPKERFSAEFPKEGPSILRIQQVVRGDSAAYFCASSPGRGQGSNQPQHFGDGTRLSIL.

This clone was recorded many times. In the same sample, other DNA sequences code for this CDR3. The chain has TRBV6-5 and TRBJ1-4; D is perhaps TRBD1 (6 bases). CDR3 length: 14 residues. The ends were cut back, 6 bases at V and 6 bases at J, with 14 bases in the middle. Germline assignment: CDR1 MNHEY and CDR2 SVGAGI. The CDR3 DNA is TGTGCCAGCAGGGATACAGGGTGGGATGAAAAACTGTTTTTT. It encodes CASRDTGWDEKLFF.

This clone has only a few counts. The chain has TRBV7-9 and TRBJ2-5; 9 nucleotides match TRBD1. Matching the DNA end better, TRBJ2-7 makes the J call doubtful. The CDR3 sequence is 12 residues long. Per germline, CDR1 SEHNR and CDR2 FQNEAQ (reference sequence). CDR3 amino acids: CAIMGQGDEQYF. The DNA of the CDR3 is TGTGCCATCATGGGACAGGGCGACGAGCAGTACTTC.

V and J are TRBV7-2 and TRBJ2-2; 12 bases are a match to TRBD2. Looked up from germline, CDR1 is SGHTA and CDR2 is FQGNSA. There are 17 residues in the CDR3. V lost 0 bases and J lost 6; bases outside the gene matches: 5. CDR3 coding DNA: TGTGCCAGCAGCTTAGCGCCGGGACTAGCGGGTGCCGGGGAGCTGTTTTTT. It codes for CASSLAPGLAGAGELFF.

The table lists this clone with a few counts. The chain links TRBV27 to TRBJ2-5; 8 bases align to TRBD2. The CDR3 loop spans 14 amino acids. Trimming removed 6 bases from V and 3 bases from J; junction bases left unmatched: 6. CDR1 is MNHEY, CDR2 SMNVEV, per germline (reference sequence). The CDR3 spells CASSSLAGKETQYF. In DNA form, the CDR3 reads TGTGCCAGCAGCTCCCTAGCGGGTAAAGAGACCCAGTACTTC.

V and J are TRBV11-2 and TRBJ2-6; the match to TRBD2 covers 7 bases. The CDR3 contains 13 residues. The J segment lost 8 bases and the V segment lost 3 bases, leaving 1 base of the junction unmatched. Germline assignment: CDR1 SGHAT and CDR2 FQNNGV. In DNA, the CDR3 is TGTGCCAGCAGCTTTGGGACTACCAACGTCCTGACTTTC. Its protein product is CASSFGTTNVLTF. Looking up the rest from reference TRBV11-2 and TRBJ2-6 gives the full variable domain: EAGVAQSPRYKIIEKRQSVAFWCNPISGHATLYWYQQILGQGPKLLIQFQNNGVVDDSQLPKDRFSAERLKGVDSTLKIQPAKLEDSAVYLCASSFGTTNVLTFGAGSRLTVL.

V usage is TRBV5-8 and J usage is TRBJ2-1; 12 bases align to TRBD2. With 0 bases clipped from V and 9 bases from J, the junction kept 10 bases outside the gene matches. Germline loops: CDR1 SGHTS, CDR2 YDEGEE. This CDR3 is 17 amino acids long. This CDR3 is CASSLAPSGRARLEQFF. In nucleotides, the CDR3 is TGTGCCAGCAGCTTGGCGCCTAGCGGGAGGGCCCGTCTTGAGCAGTTCTTC.

V and J are TRBV21-1 and TRBJ2-4; no DNA check was done on the table's D call, TRBD2. TRBV21-1 is a pseudogene locus. The CDR3 totals 17 residues. The CDR3 sequence is CASSEGQGAGAKNIQYF. The CDR3 DNA sequence: TGTGCCAGCAGCGAAGGACAAGGGGCGGGGGCCAAAAACATTCAGTACTTC.

This clone was found a few times. This sequence joins TRBV30 and TRBJ2-5, with 7 positions matching TRBD2. The ends lost 0 bases at V and 1 base at J; junction bases unmatched: 8. This CDR3 is built from 16 residues. The germline CDR1 and CDR2 sequences are GTSNPN and SVGIG (reference sequence). CDR3 protein: CAWSVFGLAAQETQYF. The CDR3 nucleotides read TGTGCCTGGAGTGTATTCGGCCTAGCGGCCCAAGAGACCCAGTACTTC.

Only a few counts were recorded for this clone. V is TRBV7-9 and J is TRBJ2-1; D remains ambiguous. The germline CDR1 and CDR2 sequences are SEHNR and FQNEAQ (reference sequence). V lost 1 base and J 4 bases, leaving 11 bases between the germline ends. The CDR3 sequence is 15 residues long. CDR3 in amino acids: CASSLGLVRYNEQFF. The CDR3 DNA is TGTGCCAGCAGCTTAGGGCTAGTGAGGTACAATGAGCAGTTCTTC.

This clone was observed a handful of times. This sequence joins TRBV30 and TRBJ1-5; D is possibly TRBD1 (6 bases). Germline CDR1 is GTSNPN and CDR2 is SVGIG (reference sequence). The germline V and J ends were trimmed by 8 bases and 5 bases, with 13 bases remaining between them. CDR3 length: 12 residues. DNA for the CDR3: TGTGCCGGGAAACACAGGGATCAGCCCCAGCATTTT. Translating it yields CAGKHRDQPQHF.

This clone appeared a few times. The chain couples TRBV29-1 to TRBJ2-3, with a weak D call TRBD1 (6 bases). The CDR3 totals 13 residues. V shed 7 bases and J shed 0 bases, with 11 bases lying between them. CDR1 is SQVTM, CDR2 ANQGSEA, per germline. CDR3 bases: TGCAGCGCGGGACACACTAGCACAGATACGCAGTATTTT. Translating it yields CSAGHTSTDTQYF.

This clone was counted many times. The chain recombines TRBV19 with TRBJ1-4; D possibly corresponds to TRBD1 (5 bases). Germline V CDR1 and CDR2: LNHDA, SQIVND (reference sequence). Trimming left V 6 bases short and J 2 bases short, with 10 bases between. The CDR3 runs to 14 residues. The DNA of the CDR3 is TGTGCCAGTAGGTTGGGGCGCACTAATGAAAAACTGTTTTTT. This sequence encodes CASRLGRTNEKLFF.

This clone has a handful of counts. The V call is TRBV30, the J call TRBJ1-1, with D perhaps matching TRBD1 (6 bases). The CDR3 is 16 amino acids. Trimming stripped 0 bases from V and 0 bases from J, with 14 bases between. Germline V gene lookup returns CDR1 GTSNPN and CDR2 SVGIG (reference sequence). In nucleotides, the CDR3 is TGTGCCTGGAGTGTTGGGGGCTTGGGGATGAACACTGAAGCTTTCTTT. It yields the protein CAWSVGGLGMNTEAFF. The full variable domain, in which reference TRBV30 and TRBJ1-1 provide the parts outside the CDR3, is SQTIHQWPATLVQPVGSPLSLECTVEGTSNPNLYWYRQAAGRGLQLLFYSVGIGQISSEVPQNLSASRPQDRQFILSSKKLLLSDSGFYLCAWSVGGLGMNTEAFFGQGTRLTVV.

This chain links TRBV28 with TRBJ1-1, with D unresolved. Looked up from germline, CDR1 is MDHEN and CDR2 is SYDVKM. This CDR3 comprises 12 residues. V lost 3 bases to trimming and J lost 6 bases, with 8 bases between them. CDR3 DNA: TGTGCCAGCAGTTTTCACGGAGCTGAAGCTTTCTTT. Translating it yields CASSFHGAEAFF.

The chain joins TRBV14 to TRBJ2-7; the D is unclear. Germline lookup yields CDR1 SGHDN and CDR2 FVKESK. The germline V and J ends were trimmed by 4 bases and 3 bases, with 19 bases remaining between them. This CDR3 is built from 16 residues. The CDR3 reads CASSPSLGQEGYEQYF. The DNA for the CDR3 is TGTGCCAGCAGCCCCTCCCTTGGGCAGGAAGGCTACGAGCAGTACTTC. The full variable domain, in which reference TRBV14 and TRBJ2-7 provide the parts outside the CDR3, is EAGVTQFPSHSVIEKGQTVTLRCDPISGHDNLYWYRRVMGKEIKFLLHFVKESKQDESGMPNNRFLAERTGGTYSTLKVQPAELEDSGVYFCASSPSLGQEGYEQYFGPGTRLTVT.

In this sample, this clone turned up a few times. CDR3 sequence: CASRLRDSTAEQYF. CDR3 bases: TGCGCCAGCAGACTGCGGGACAGCACCGCGGAGCAGTACTTC. The chain recombines TRBV5-1 with TRBJ2-7; possible D gene TRBD1, 7 bases. The CDR3 length is 14 residues. Trimming stripped 5 bases from V and 7 bases from J, with 19 bases between. Germline V CDR1 and CDR2: SGHRS, YFSETQ. Full variable domain (rest looked up from reference TRBV5-1 and TRBJ2-7): KAGVTQTPRYLIKTRGQQVTLSCSPISGHRSVSWYQQTPGQGLQFLFEYFSETQRNKGNFPGRFSGRQFSNSRSEMNVSTLELGDSALYLCASRLRDSTAEQYFGPGTRLTVT.

This rearrangement joins TRBV7-2 to TRBJ2-1; 10 positions agree with TRBD2. The CDR3 sequence is 17 residues long. The junction had 8 bases not matched to a gene; V was cut back by 1 base and J by 5 bases. The germline V gene has CDR1 SGHTA and CDR2 FQGNSA. The CDR3 region is CASSLDRTSGTDNEQFF. The CDR3 bases are TGTGCCAGCAGCTTAGACCGGACTAGCGGTACTGACAATGAGCAGTTCTTC.

This chain connects TRBV6-5 to TRBJ2-7; D perhaps matches TRBD1 (6 bases). Germline V gives CDR1 MNHEY, CDR2 SVGAGI. V was trimmed by 0 bases and J by 2 bases, leaving 8 bases between them. The CDR3 extends over 14 amino acids. CDR3 bases: TGTGCCAGCAGTTACTCCCCAGGGGCCTACGAGCAGTACTTC. Amino acid sequence: CASSYSPGAYEQYF.

This clone was counted many times. The rearrangement links TRBV28 to TRBJ2-2, with a possible D match to TRBD2 (6 bases). Looked up from germline, CDR1 is MDHEN and CDR2 is SYDVKM. The V end lost 3 bases, the J end lost 0 bases, and 11 bases lay between the germline ends. CDR3 size: 16 residues. Here the CDR3 reads CASSLRRLANTGELFF. In DNA form, the CDR3 reads TGTGCCAGCAGTTTGAGGAGACTAGCGAACACCGGGGAGCTGTTTTTT.

This sequence joins TRBV9 and TRBJ2-7, with 9 bases fitting TRBD2. Germline V gene lookup returns CDR1 SGDLS and CDR2 YYNGEE. J lost 3 bases, V lost 0 bases, and 4 bases had no gene match. This CDR3 comprises 15 residues. CDR3 in amino acids: CASSVGTSGYYEQYF. In DNA, the CDR3 is TGTGCCAGCAGCGTAGGCACTAGCGGGTACTACGAGCAGTACTTC.

V usage is TRBV7-3 and J usage is TRBJ2-3; 14 bases are a match to TRBD2. The V and J ends lost 8 bases and 6 bases, in that order; junction bases with no gene match: 10. The CDR3 has 16 residues. Germline values: CDR1 SGHTA, CDR2 FQGTGA. The CDR3 loop is CASRPPGLAGEDTQYF. In nucleotides, the CDR3 is TGTGCCAGCCGACCCCCGGGACTAGCGGGAGAGGATACGCAGTATTTT.

V is TRBV14 and J is TRBJ2-1; TRBD1 aligns across 7 bases. Germline V gene lookup returns CDR1 SGHDN and CDR2 FVKESK. The V and J ends lost 2 bases and 6 bases, in that order; junction bases with no gene match: 7. The CDR3 contains 15 residues. CDR3 sequence (DNA): TGTGCCAGCAGCCAACAACAGGGGACGGGCAATGAGCAGTTCTTC. Its protein is CASSQQQGTGNEQFF.